The source of this T cell receptor beta chain is a study of control samples from healthy donors and cancer patients. Some clones are missing from TCRdb's copy, which holds only in-frame ones; the method was immunoSEQ multiplex PCR. The table includes more than 100,000 clones, approximately 91% detected once. Germline trimming cut 2 bases from V and 9 bases from J; bases unmatched to any gene: 6. CDR3 length: 13 residues. The germline V gene has CDR1 MNHNS and CDR2 SASEGT. The sequenced sample consisted of blood. This sequence originates from a woman younger than 35 in good health. V is TRBV6-1 and J is TRBJ1-2, with 7 bases aligning to TRBD1. CDR3: CASSEKTGSRYTF. In nucleotides, the CDR3 is TGTGCCAGCAGTGAAAAGACAGGGAGTCGCTACACCTTC.